The 5 T cell receptor beta chains reported below all come from one sample, sequenced in a study of CD8+ T cells in alopecia areata. Sequencing relied on a cDNA template that was reverse transcribed from extracted RNA. Produced via immunoSEQ multiplex PCR; TCRdb's table is partial and in-frame only. The sample has about 120,000 clones, none seen only once. The source material was lesional skin. The source of these receptors is a C3H/HeJ mouse with alopecia areata. MHC haplotype of the mouse line: H2-k.

At least ten counts were recorded for this clone. The protein in this entry is translated from the DNA; at residue 12 it differs from the protein listed in TCRdb. The listed genes are named as in mouse. The sequenced fragment ends 3 residues before the CDR3 boundary, so the rest is inferred from the germline J gene. The chain uses TRBV13-3 and TRBJ1-3, with 7 bases lining up with TRBD1. This CDR3 has 15 residues. In germline, CDR1 is NNHDY, CDR2 SYVADS. V shed 4 bases, J shed 0 bases, and the junction held 4 bases outside the gene matches. The part of the CDR3 DNA that was read is TGTGCCAGCAGTCCAGGGGGGAATTCTGGAAATACG. Translation gives CASSPGGNSGNT. The entire CDR3 protein reads CASSPGGNSGNTLYF.

This clone has a handful of counts. Gene names follow the mouse nomenclature. The read is 4 residues too short to cover the CDR3 end, so that end is filled in from the germline J gene. The rearrangement joins TRBV14 to TRBJ2-1, with 9 bases that match TRBD1. After removal of 2 bases from V and 5 bases from J, the junction contained 2 bases not matched to a gene. The CDR3 runs to 14 residues. CDR1 and CDR2 (germline): SGHDT, FRDEAV. CDR3 DNA, as far as it was read: TGTGCCAGCAGTTTACGGGACAGGGATGCT. Translating it yields CASSLRDRDA. The full CDR3 is CASSLRDRDAEQFF.

This clone has more than one count but fewer than ten. The germline and genes are mouse ones. The CDR3 goes on 4 residues after the read ends, and that part is filled in from the germline J gene. J is TRBJ2-5 and V is TRBV1, with D maybe TRBD1 (6 bases). The germline V gene encodes CDR1 NSQYPW and CDR2 LRSPGD (reference sequence). The CDR3 covers 13 residues. The CDR3 is CTCSDRDRDTQYF. The sequenced CDR3 bases are TGCACCTGCAGTGACAGGGATCGGGAC.

This clone appeared a few times. The protein TCRdb lists differs from the translation of the DNA at residue 13; the protein given here is translated from the DNA itself. Any gene name here is a mouse gene name. The CDR3 end is not reached by the read, which stops 3 residues before it; the germline J gene fills it in. V usage is TRBV13-1 and J usage is TRBJ1-6; D call uncertain. TRBJ1-6 belongs to the ORF category, with a function that is uncertain. V lost 0 bases, J lost 0 bases, and 7 bases lay in between. CDR3 length: 16 amino acids. Germline CDR1 and CDR2: NSHNY and SYGAGN. CDR3 bases read: TGTGCCAGCAGTGATGAACAATATTCCTATAATTCGCCC. Amino acid sequence: CASSDEQYSYNSP. The CDR3 reads in full as CASSDEQYSYNSPLYF.

Points on this clone: All gene names here are mouse names. This CDR3 reads CASSANIASAETLYF. CDR3 DNA, as far as it was read: TGTGCCAGCAGTGCCAACATAGCTAGTGCAGAA. This chain uses TRBV13-3 with TRBJ2-3; D is undetermined. The read gets to within 4 residues of the CDR3 end, and the germline J gene fills in the rest. V lost 3 bases and J lost 0, with 11 bases in between. The CDR3 loop spans 15 amino acids. CDR1 is NNHDY and CDR2 is SYVADS in the germline V gene.